The clone carrying this T cell receptor beta chain was found a few times. The V end lost 2 bases, the J end lost 0 bases, and 4 bases lay between the germline ends. The CDR3 is 15 residues long. The germline V gene encodes CDR1 KGHDR and CDR2 SFDVKD. Participants spanned ages about 18 to 95 years and resided in 20 to 30 US areas. Self-reported history from a screening survey and questionnaire set each donor's cohort. This entry comes from a study of blood T cell repertoires in COVID-19. Generated by immunoSEQ multiplex PCR, the TCRdb table keeps only in-frame clones and is missing some. This sample has 120,000 to 150,000 clones, with 84% found just once.

This TCR was sampled from a man between 40 and 49 years old with acute COVID-19. The material sequenced was PBMCs or T cells enriched from blood (not recorded which). The chain joins TRBV24-1 to TRBJ2-6, with D hard to call. The CDR3 spells CATSDSYSGANVLTF. The CDR3 DNA is TGTGCCACCAGTGATTCCTACTCTGGGGCCAACGTCCTGACTTTC.